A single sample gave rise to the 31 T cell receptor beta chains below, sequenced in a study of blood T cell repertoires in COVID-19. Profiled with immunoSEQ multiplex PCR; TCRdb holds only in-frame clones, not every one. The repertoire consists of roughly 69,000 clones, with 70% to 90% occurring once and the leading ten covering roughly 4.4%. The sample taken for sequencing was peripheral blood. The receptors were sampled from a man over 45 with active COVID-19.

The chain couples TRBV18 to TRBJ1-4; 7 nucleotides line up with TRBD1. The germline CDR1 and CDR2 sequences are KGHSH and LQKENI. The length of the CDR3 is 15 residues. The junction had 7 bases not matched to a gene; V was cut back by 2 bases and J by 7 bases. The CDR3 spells CASSPSAWDSEKLFF. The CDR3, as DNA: TGTGCCAGCTCACCATCCGCATGGGACAGTGAAAAACTGTTTTTT. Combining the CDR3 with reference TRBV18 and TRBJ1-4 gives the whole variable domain NAGVMQNPRHLVRRRGQEARLRCSPMKGHSHVYWYRQLPEEGLKFMVYLQKENIIDESGMPKERFSAEFPKEGPSILRIQQVVRGDSAAYFCASSPSAWDSEKLFFGSGTQLSVL.

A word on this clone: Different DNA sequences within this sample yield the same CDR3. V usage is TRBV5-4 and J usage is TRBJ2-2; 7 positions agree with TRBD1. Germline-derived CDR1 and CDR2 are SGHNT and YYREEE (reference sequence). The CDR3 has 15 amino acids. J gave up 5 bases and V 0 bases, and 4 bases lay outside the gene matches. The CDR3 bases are TGTGCCAGCAGCTTGGGACAGGGTCAGACCGGGGAGCTGTTTTTT. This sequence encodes CASSLGQGQTGELFF.

The CDR3 DNA reads TGTGCCAGCAGCTTAGCCAGGAACACCGGGGAGCTGTTTTTT. It codes for CASSLARNTGELFF. V is TRBV7-8 and J is TRBJ2-2; D ambiguous. This CDR3 comprises 14 residues. The ends were cut back, 0 bases at V and 1 base at J, with 3 bases in the middle. From germline, CDR1 is SGHVS and CDR2 FQNEAQ.

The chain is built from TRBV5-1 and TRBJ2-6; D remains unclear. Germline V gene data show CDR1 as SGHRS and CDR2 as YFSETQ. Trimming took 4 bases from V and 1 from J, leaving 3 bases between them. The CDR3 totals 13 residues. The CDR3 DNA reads TGCGCCAGCAGCGCGTCTGGGGCCAACGTCCTGACTTTC. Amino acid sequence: CASSASGANVLTF.

CDR3 nucleotides: TGCGCCAGCACGTCTCAGGGGTTGGGGAAGGGGGATCACGAGCAGTACTTC. Its protein is CASTSQGLGKGDHEQYF. The chain carries TRBV5-1 and TRBJ2-7; weak D call: TRBD1 (6 bases). V lost 6 bases and J lost 5, with 27 bases in between. The CDR3 extends over 17 amino acids. Germline-derived CDR1 and CDR2 are SGHRS and YFSETQ. Complete variable domain (other parts from reference TRBV5-1 and TRBJ2-7): KAGVTQTPRYLIKTRGQQVTLSCSPISGHRSVSWYQQTPGQGLQFLFEYFSETQRNKGNFPGRFSGRQFSNSRSEMNVSTLELGDSALYLCASTSQGLGKGDHEQYFGPGTRLTVT.

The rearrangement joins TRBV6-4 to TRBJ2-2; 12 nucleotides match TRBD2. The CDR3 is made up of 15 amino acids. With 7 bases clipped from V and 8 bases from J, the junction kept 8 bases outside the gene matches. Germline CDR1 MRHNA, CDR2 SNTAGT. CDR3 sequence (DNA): TGTGCCAGCAAGGAACTAGCGGGAGGTTATGGGGAGCTGTTTTTT. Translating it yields CASKELAGGYGELFF.

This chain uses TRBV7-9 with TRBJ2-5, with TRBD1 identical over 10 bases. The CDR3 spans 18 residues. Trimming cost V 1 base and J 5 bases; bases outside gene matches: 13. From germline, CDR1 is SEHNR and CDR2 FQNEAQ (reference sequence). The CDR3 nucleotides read TGTGCCAGCAGCTTAGTACGCTTGGGGACAGGGGTCGCGGAGACCCAGTACTTC. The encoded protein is CASSLVRLGTGVAETQYF.

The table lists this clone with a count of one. CDR3 DNA sequence: TGTGCCAGCAGTGAATTACAGGGGGGAACTGAAGCTTTCTTT. Residues: CASSELQGGTEAFF. The rearrangement joins TRBV2 to TRBJ1-1, with 8 bases that match TRBD1. The CDR3 covers 14 residues. V dropped 2 bases and J dropped 5; count of bases not matched to a gene: 4. Per the germline V gene, CDR1 is SNHLY and CDR2 is FYNNEI.

The CDR3 is CASSLGLNTDTQYF. As DNA, the CDR3 is TGTGCCAGCAGTCTGGGACTTAACACAGATACGCAGTATTTT. J is TRBJ2-3 and V is TRBV27; TRBD2 is a possible D gene (6 bases). Trimming took off 5 bases at V and 2 bases at J, with 11 bases between the two ends. This CDR3 region has 14 residues. The germline gives CDR1 MNHEY, CDR2 SMNVEV (reference sequence).

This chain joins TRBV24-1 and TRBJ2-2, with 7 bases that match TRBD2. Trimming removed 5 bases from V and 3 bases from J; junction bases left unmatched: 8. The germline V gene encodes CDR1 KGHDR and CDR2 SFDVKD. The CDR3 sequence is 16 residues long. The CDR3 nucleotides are TGTGCCACCAGTGGGTGGGGGGGACCGGACACCGGGGAGCTGTTTTTT. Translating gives CATSGWGGPDTGELFF.

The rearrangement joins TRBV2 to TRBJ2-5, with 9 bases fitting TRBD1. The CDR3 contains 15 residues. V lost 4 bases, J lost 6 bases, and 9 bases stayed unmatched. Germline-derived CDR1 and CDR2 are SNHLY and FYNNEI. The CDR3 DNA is TGTGCCAGCAGTGGCCGACAGGGGGTGGCAAAGACCCAGTACTTC. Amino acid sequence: CASSGRQGVAKTQYF.

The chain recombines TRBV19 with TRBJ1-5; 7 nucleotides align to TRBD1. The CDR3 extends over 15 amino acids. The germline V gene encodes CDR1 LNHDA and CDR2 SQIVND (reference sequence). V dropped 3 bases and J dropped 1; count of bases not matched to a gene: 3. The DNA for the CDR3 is TGTGCCAGTAGTATCACGACAGGGAGCAATCAGCCCCAGCATTTT. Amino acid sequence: CASSITTGSNQPQHF.

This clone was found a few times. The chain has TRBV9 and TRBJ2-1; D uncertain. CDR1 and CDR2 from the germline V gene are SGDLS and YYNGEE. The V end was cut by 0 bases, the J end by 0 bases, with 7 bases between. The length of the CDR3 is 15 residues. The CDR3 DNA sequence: TGTGCCAGCAGCGTAGGGGCTACCTCCTACAATGAGCAGTTCTTC. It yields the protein CASSVGATSYNEQFF.

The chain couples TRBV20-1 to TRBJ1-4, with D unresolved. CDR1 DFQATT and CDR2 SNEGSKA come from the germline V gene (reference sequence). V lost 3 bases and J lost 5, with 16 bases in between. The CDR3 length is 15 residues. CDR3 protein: CSASARRFENEKLFF. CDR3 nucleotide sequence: TGCAGTGCTAGTGCCCGCAGGTTTGAAAATGAAAAACTGTTTTTT.

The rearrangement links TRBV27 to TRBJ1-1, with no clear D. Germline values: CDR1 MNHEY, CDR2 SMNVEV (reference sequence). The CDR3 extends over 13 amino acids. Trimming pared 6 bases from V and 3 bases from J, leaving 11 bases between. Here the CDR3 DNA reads TGTGCCAGCAGCCTCGCCCCGGACACTGAAGCTTTCTTT. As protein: CASSLAPDTEAFF.

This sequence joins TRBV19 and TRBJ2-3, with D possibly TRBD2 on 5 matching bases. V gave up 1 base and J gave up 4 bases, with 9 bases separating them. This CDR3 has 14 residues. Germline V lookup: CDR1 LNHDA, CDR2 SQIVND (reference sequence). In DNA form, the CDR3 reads TGTGCCAGTAGTATAGGTCGGGGAGCAGATACGCAGTATTTT. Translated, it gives CASSIGRGADTQYF.

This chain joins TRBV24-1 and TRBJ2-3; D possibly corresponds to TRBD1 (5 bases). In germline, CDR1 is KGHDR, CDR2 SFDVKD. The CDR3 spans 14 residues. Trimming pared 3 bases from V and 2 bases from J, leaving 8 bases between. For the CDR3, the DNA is TGTGCCACCAGTGATAGGGGCCTCACAGATACGCAGTATTTT. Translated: CATSDRGLTDTQYF.

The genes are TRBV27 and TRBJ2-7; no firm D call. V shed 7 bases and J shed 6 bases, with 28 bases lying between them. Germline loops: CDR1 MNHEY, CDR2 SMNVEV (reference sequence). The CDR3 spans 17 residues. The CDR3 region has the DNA TGTGCCAGCAACAACACCAAATCAGGATTTCTCCATGGCGAGCAGTACTTC. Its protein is CASNNTKSGFLHGEQYF.

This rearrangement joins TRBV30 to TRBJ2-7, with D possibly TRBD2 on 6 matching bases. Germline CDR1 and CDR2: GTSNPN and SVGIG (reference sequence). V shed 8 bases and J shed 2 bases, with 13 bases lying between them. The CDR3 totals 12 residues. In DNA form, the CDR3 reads TGTGCCGTCCGAGCGGGCACCTACGAGCAGTACTTC. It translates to CAVRAGTYEQYF.

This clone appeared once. CDR3 DNA sequence: TGTGCCAGCGCGAACGGGGGAAAAGAGACCCAGTACTTC. Amino acid sequence: CASANGGKETQYF. The chain has TRBV5-6 and TRBJ2-5; D may be TRBD2 (6 bases). This CDR3 contains 13 residues. CDR1 is SGHDT and CDR2 is YYEEEE in the germline V gene. Trimming took off 7 bases at V and 3 bases at J, with 13 bases between the two ends. The full variable domain, completed using reference TRBV5-6 and TRBJ2-5, is DAGVTQSPTHLIKTRGQQVTLRCSPKSGHDTVSWYQQALGQGPQFIFQYYEEEERQRGNFPDRFSGHQFPNYSSELNVNALLLGDSALYLCASANGGKETQYFGPGTRLLVL.

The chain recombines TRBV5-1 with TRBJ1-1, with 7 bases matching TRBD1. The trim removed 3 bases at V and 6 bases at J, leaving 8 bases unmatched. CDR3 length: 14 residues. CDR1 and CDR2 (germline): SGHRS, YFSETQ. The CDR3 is CASSSSGQTPEAFF. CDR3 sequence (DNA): TGCGCCAGCAGCTCCTCGGGACAGACCCCTGAAGCTTTCTTT.

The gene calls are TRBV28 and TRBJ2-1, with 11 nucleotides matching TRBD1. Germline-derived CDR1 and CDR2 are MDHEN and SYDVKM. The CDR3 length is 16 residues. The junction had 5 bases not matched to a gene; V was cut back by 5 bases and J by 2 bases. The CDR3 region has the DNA TGTGCCAGCAGTCAAGGACAGGGGGCGCCCTACAATGAGCAGTTCTTC. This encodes CASSQGQGAPYNEQFF.

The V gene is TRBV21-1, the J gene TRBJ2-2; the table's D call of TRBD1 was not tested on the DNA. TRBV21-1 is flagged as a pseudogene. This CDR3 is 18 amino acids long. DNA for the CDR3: TGTGCCAGCAGCAAAGAACACGGACAGGGGGCGCTCACCGGGGAGCTGTTTTTT. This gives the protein CASSKEHGQGALTGELFF.

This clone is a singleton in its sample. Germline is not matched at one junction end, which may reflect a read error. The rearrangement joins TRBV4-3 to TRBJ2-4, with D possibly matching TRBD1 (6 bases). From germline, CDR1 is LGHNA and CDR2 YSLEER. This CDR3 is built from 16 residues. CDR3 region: CANSRTGTETKNIQYF. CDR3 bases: TGCGCCAACAGCCGAACAGGGACGGAAACCAAAAACATTCAGTACTTC.

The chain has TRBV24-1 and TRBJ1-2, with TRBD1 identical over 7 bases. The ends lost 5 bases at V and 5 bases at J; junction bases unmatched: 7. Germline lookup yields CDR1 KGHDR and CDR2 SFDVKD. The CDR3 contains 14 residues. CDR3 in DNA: TGTGCCACCAGTGCCCCGGGACAGAGTTATGGCTACACCTTC. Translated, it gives CATSAPGQSYGYTF.

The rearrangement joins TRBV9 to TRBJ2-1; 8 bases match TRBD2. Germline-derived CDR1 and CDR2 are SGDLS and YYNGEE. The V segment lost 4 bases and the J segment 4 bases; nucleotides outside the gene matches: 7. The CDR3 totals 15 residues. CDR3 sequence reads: CASSQAGEPYNEQFF. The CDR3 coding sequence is TGTGCCAGCAGCCAAGCGGGAGAGCCTTACAATGAGCAGTTCTTC.

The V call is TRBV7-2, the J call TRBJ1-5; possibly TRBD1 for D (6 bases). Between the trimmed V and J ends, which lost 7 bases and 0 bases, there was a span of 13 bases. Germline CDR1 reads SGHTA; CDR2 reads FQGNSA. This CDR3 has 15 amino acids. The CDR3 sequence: CASKDRFSSNQPQHF. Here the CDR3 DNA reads TGTGCCAGCAAAGACAGGTTTTCTAGCAATCAGCCCCAGCATTTT.

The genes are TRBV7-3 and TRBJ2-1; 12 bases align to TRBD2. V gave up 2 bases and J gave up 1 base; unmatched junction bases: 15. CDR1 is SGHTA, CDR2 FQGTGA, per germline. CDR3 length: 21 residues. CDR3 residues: CASSLRPRSSGRGKSYNEQFF. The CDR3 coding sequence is TGTGCCAGCAGCTTACGCCCCCGCTCTAGCGGGAGGGGGAAGTCCTACAATGAGCAGTTCTTC.

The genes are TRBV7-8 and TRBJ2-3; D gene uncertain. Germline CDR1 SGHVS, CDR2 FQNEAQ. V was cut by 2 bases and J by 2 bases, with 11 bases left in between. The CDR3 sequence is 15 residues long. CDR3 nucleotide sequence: TGTGCCAGCAGCTTATCAGGCCTATACACAGATACGCAGTATTTT. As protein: CASSLSGLYTDTQYF.

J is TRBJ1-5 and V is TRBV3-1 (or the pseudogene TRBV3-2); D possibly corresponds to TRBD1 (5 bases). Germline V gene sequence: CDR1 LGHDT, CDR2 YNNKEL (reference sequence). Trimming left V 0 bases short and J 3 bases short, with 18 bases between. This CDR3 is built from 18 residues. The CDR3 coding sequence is TGTGCCAGCAGCCAAGATAAGCTCGGACATACTAACAATCAGCCCCAGCATTTT. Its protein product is CASSQDKLGHTNNQPQHF.

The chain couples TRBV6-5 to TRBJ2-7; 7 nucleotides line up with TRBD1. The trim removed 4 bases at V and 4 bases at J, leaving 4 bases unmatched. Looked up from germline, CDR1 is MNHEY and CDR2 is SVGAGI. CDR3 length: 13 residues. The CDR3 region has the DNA TGTGCCAGCAGTTGGACAGGAGGTTACGAGCAGTACTTC. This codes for CASSWTGGYEQYF.